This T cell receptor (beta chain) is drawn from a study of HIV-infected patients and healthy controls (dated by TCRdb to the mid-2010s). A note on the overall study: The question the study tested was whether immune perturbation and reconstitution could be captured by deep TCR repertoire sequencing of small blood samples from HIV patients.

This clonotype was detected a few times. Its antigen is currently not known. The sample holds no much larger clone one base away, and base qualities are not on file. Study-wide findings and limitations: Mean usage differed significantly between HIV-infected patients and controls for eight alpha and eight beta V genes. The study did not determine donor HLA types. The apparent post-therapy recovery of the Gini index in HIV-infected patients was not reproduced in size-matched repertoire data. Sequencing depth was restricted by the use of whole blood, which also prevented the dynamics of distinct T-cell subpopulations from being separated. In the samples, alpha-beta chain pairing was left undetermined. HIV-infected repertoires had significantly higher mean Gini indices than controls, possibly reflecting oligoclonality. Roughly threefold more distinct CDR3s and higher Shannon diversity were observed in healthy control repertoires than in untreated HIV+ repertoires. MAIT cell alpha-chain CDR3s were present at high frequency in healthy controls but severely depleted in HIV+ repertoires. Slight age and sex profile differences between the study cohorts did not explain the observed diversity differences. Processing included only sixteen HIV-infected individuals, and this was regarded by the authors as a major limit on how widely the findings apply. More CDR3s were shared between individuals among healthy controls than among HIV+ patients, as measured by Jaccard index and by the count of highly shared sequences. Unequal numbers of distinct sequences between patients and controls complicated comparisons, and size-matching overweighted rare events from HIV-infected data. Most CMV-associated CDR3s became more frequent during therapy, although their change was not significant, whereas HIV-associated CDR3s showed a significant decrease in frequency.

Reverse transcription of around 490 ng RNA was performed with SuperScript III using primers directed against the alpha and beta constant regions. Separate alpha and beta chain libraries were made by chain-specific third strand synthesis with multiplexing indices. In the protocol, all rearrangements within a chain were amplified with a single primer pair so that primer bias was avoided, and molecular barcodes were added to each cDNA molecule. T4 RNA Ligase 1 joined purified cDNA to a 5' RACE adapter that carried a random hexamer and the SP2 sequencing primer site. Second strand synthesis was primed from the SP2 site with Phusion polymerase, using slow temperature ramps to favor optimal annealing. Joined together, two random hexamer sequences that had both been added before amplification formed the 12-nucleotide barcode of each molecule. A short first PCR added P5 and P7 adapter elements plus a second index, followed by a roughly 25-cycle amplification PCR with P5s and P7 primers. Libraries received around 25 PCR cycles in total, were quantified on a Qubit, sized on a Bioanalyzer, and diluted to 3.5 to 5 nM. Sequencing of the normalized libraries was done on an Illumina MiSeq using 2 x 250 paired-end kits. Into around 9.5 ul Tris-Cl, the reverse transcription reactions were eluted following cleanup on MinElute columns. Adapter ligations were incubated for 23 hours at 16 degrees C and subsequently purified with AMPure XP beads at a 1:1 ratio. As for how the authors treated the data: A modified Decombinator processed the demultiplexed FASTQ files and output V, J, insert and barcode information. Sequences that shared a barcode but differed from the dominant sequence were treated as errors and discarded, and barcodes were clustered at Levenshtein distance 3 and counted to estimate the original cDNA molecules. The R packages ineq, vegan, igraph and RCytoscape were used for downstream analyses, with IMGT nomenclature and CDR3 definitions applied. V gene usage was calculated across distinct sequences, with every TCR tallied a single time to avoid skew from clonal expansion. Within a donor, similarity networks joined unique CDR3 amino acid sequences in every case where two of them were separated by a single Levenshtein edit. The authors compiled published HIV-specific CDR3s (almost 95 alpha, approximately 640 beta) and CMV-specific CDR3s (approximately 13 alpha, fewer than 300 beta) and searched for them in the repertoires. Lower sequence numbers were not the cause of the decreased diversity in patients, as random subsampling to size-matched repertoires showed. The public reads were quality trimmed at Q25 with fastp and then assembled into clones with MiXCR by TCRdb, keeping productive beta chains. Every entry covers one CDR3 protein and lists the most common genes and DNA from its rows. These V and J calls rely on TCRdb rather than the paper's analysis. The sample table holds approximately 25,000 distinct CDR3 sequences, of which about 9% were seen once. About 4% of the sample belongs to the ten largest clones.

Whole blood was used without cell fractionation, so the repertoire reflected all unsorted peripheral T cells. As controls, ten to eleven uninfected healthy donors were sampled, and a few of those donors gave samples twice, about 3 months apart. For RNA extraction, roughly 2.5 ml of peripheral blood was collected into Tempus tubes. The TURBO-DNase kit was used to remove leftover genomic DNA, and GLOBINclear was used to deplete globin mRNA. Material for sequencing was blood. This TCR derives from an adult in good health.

The DNA reads TGTGCCACCAGCGGCGGGGCGCACAATGAGCAGTTCTTC. Translation gives CATSGGAHNEQFF. The chain uses TRBV24-1 and TRBJ2-1; the best D guess is TRBD2, with 6 bases matching. Trimming at the junction amounts to 7 bases on V and 5 bases on J, and the germline ends lie 11 bases apart. From the cysteine up to the phenylalanine, the CDR3 has a length of 13 residues. Just CDR3 DNA is preserved here, 39 bases in frame from base 1. CDR1 and CDR2 were assigned from the germline V gene as KGHDR and SFDVKD.